This T cell receptor beta chain comes out of a study of blood T cells in healthy people across ages. The use of a sample-barcoded 5' primer and a J-beta primer mix characterized a second PCR of roughly 6 to 11 cycles. All cDNA molecules were each tagged by a template-switch adaptor with 12 random nucleotides. In TCRdb, the 5' RACE reads were re-called with MiXCR into one record per CDR3 protein. The data show about 830,000 distinct CDR3 sequences, over 45% seen once. In this sample, this clonotype turned up a few times. Antigen specificity is unknown. The CDR3 length is 14 residues. Unmatched junction bases numbered 6, after V lost 5 bases and J lost 8 bases. Germline V gene lookup returns CDR1 SGHVS and CDR2 FNYEAQ. Overall study findings and caveats: As age increased, TCR beta diversity per million T cells fell in a roughly linear fashion. There were more naive CD4+ cells and higher diversity in long-lived donors than in aged donors. As naive T cell percentage varied, TCR beta diversity correlated strongly with it.

The chain employs TRBV7-6 and TRBJ2-1; 10 positions match TRBD2. The sequencing sample was made of blood. This TCR was recovered from a man between 25 and 39 years old in good health. The CDR3: CASSLRTSGDEQFF. The CDR3, as DNA: TGTGCCAGCAGCCTCCGGACTAGCGGCGATGAGCAGTTCTTC.